This TCR beta chain was recorded in a study of CD4 T cells in relation to SARS-CoV-2 and coronaviruses. Study context: After nine to eleven days of antigen culture, PBMC TCR beta CDR3s were sequenced. Findings and limits, study-wide: SARS-CoV-2-driven expansion was significantly weaker in crossreactive than monoreactive clones.

The unexposed donors gave CD4+ T cells in about 2011-2018, prior to COVID-19. Isolation of CD4+ T cells took place after approximately 10 days in culture. Unexposed-donor CD4+ T cells were probed with SARS-CoV-2 S/N and four cold-coronavirus spikes, cells permitting. The CDR3 is made up of 16 amino acids. Trimming cost V 0 bases and J 2 bases, with 13 bases left between them. Germline V gene lookup returns CDR1 SGHKS and CDR2 YYEKEE (reference sequence). Sequencing was performed with immunoSEQ multiplex PCR; in TCRdb, only in-frame clones are kept and a portion is missing. This table holds approximately 27,000 clones, roughly 82% found once. This clone was seen more than once but under ten times. Antigen: not known.

This receptor was identified in a human donor in good health. The rearrangement joins TRBV5-5 to TRBJ2-3; D may be TRBD1 or TRBD2 (5 bases each). What was sequenced was CD4+ T cells from PBMCs, cultured in vitro. CDR3 in amino acids: CASSLGLVGATDTQYF. The CDR3 DNA sequence: TGTGCCAGCAGCTTGGGTCTAGTCGGGGCCACAGATACGCAGTATTTT. Together with reference TRBV5-5 and TRBJ2-3, the CDR3 gives the full variable domain: DAGVTQSPTHLIKTRGQQVTLRCSPISGHKSVSWYQQVLGQGPQFIFQYYEKEERGRGNFPDRFSARQFPNYSSELNVNALLLGDSALYLCASSLGLVGATDTQYFGPGTRLTVL.